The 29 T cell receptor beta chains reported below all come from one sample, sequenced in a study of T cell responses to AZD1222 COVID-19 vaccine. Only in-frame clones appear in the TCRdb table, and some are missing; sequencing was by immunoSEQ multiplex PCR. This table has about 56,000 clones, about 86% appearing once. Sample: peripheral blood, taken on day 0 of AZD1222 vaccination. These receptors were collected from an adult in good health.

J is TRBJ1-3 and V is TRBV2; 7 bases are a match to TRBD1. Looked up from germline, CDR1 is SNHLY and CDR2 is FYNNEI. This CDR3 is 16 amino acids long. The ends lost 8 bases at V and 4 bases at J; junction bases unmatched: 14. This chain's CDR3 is CASSLARGLGGNTIYF. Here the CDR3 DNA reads TGTGCCAGCTCCCTCGCGAGGGGGCTCGGGGGAAACACCATATATTTT.

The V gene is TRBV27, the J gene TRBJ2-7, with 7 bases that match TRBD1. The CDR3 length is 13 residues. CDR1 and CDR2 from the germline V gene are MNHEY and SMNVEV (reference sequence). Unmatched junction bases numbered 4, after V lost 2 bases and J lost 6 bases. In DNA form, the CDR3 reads TGTGCCAGCAGTTTAGGGACAGCAGGCGAGCAGTACTTC. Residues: CASSLGTAGEQYF.

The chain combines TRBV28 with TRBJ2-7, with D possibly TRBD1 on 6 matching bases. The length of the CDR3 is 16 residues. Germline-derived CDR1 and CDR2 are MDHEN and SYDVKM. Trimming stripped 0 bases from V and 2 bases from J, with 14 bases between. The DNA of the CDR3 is TGTGCCAGCAGTTTATGGGGGGCGGGCGCTACCTACGAGCAGTACTTC. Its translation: CASSLWGAGATYEQYF.

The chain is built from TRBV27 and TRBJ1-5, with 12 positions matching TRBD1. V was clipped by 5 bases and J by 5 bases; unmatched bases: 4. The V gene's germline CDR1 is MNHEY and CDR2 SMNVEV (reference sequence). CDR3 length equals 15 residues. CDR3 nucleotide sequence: TGTGCCAGCAGTCCCGGGACAGGGGGCTATCAGCCCCAGCATTTT. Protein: CASSPGTGGYQPQHF.

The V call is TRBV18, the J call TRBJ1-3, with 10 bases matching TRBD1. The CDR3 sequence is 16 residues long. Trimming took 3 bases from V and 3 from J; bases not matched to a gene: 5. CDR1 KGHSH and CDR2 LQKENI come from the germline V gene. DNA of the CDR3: TGTGCCAGCTCACCCTCGACAGGGGGCTTTGGAAACACCATATATTTT. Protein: CASSPSTGGFGNTIYF. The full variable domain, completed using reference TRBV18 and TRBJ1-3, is NAGVMQNPRHLVRRRGQEARLRCSPMKGHSHVYWYRQLPEEGLKFMVYLQKENIIDESGMPKERFSAEFPKEGPSILRIQQVVRGDSAAYFCASSPSTGGFGNTIYFGEGSWLTVV.

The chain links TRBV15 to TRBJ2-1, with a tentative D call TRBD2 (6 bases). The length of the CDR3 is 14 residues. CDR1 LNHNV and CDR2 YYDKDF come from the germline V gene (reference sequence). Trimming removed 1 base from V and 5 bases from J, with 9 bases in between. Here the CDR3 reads CATSRGGEHNEQFF. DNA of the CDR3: TGTGCCACCAGCAGAGGGGGGGAACACAATGAGCAGTTCTTC.

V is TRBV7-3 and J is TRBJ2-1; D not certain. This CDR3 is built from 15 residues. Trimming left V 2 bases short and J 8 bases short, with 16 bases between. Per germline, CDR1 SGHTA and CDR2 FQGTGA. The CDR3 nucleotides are TGTGCCAGCAGCTTAGGGCCGGGCCCTACCGATGAGCAGTTCTTC. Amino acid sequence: CASSLGPGPTDEQFF. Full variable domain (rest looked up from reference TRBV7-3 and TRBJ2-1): GAGVSQTPSNKVTEKGKYVELRCDPISGHTALYWYRQSLGQGPEFLIYFQGTGAADDSGLPNDRFFAVRPEGSVSTLKIQRTERGDSAVYLCASSLGPGPTDEQFFGPGTRLTVL.

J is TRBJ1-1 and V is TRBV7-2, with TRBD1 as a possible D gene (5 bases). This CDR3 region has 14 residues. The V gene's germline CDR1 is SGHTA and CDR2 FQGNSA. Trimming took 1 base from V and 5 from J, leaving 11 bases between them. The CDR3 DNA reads TGTGCCAGCAGCTTAGGGCAGGGTGTAACTGAAGCTTTCTTT. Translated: CASSLGQGVTEAFF. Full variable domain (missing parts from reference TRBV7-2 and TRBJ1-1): GAGVSQSPSNKVTEKGKDVELRCDPISGHTALYWYRQSLGQGLEFLIYFQGNSAPDKSGLPSDRFSAERTGGSVSTLTIQRTQQEDSAVYLCASSLGQGVTEAFFGQGTRLTVV.

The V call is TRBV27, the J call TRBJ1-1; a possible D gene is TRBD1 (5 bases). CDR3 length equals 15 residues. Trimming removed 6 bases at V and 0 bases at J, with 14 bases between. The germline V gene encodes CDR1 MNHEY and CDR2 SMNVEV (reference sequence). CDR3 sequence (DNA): TGTGCCAGCAGCCTTACCGGGACGGTGAACACTGAAGCTTTCTTT. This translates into CASSLTGTVNTEAFF.

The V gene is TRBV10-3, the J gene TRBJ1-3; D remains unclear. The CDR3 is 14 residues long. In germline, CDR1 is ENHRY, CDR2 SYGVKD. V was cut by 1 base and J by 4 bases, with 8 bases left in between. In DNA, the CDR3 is TGTGCCATCAGTGAGTTATCGGGCGGAAACACCATATATTTT. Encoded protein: CAISELSGGNTIYF.

CDR3 coding DNA: TGTGCCAGCTCACCTCCTAGCGGGGGAATAACCTACGAGCAGTACTTC. Translating gives CASSPPSGGITYEQYF. The chain combines TRBV18 with TRBJ2-7; 10 bases match TRBD2. The ends lost 3 bases at V and 2 bases at J; junction bases unmatched: 7. Germline-derived CDR1 and CDR2 are KGHSH and LQKENI. The CDR3 has 16 residues.

The DNA for the CDR3 is TGTGCCAGCAGCTTGGTCGGACAGGGGTTGGATGAGCAGTTCTTC. Its protein is CASSLVGQGLDEQFF. The rearrangement uses TRBV5-4 and TRBJ2-1; TRBD1 matches 9 bases. The CDR3 has 15 amino acids. Germline CDR1 reads SGHNT; CDR2 reads YYREEE (reference sequence). Losses at the gene ends were 0 bases for V and 8 bases for J; bases not matched to a gene: 6.

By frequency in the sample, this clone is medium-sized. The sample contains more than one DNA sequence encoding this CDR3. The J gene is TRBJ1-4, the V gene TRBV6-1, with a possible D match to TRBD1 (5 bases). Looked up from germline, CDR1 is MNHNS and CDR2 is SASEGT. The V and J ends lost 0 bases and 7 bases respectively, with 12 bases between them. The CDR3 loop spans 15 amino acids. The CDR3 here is CASSEARGGVEKLFF. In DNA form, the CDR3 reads TGTGCCAGCAGTGAAGCCCGGGGCGGGGTTGAAAAACTGTTTTTT.

The CDR3 sequence is CASSPRTQNTEAFF. DNA of the CDR3: TGTGCCAGCAGCCCCCGGACGCAGAACACTGAAGCTTTCTTT. The rearrangement links TRBV7-8 to TRBJ1-1; D is undetermined. Per the germline V gene, CDR1 is SGHVS and CDR2 is FQNEAQ. This CDR3 is built from 14 residues. Trimming stripped 5 bases from V and 1 base from J, with 11 bases between.

Here the CDR3 DNA reads TGTGCCAGCAGCCAATGGTCGGGACAGACCTATGGCTACACCTTC. This gives the protein CASSQWSGQTYGYTF. This chain connects TRBV3-1 (or the pseudogene TRBV3-2) to TRBJ1-2, with TRBD1 identical over 7 bases. Trimming removed 2 bases from V and 4 bases from J; junction bases left unmatched: 7. CDR1 is LGHDT, CDR2 YNNKEL, per germline (reference sequence). The CDR3 consists of 15 residues.

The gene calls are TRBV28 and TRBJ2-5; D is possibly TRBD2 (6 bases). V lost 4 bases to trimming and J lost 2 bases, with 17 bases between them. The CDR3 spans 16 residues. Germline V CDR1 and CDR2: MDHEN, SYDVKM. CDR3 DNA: TGTGCCAGCAGTTCCCTGACTAGTCACTTTCAAGAGACCCAGTACTTC. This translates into CASSSLTSHFQETQYF.

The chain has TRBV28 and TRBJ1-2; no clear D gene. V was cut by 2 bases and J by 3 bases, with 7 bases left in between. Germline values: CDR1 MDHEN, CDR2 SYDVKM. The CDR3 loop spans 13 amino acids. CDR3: CASSLASYYGYTF. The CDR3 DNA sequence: TGTGCCAGCAGTTTAGCCTCCTACTATGGCTACACCTTC.

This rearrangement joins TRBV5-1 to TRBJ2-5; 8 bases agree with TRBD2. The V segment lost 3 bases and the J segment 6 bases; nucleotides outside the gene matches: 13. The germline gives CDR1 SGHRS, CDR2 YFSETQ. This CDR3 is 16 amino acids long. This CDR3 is CASSSPRSGNGKTQYF. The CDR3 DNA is TGCGCCAGCAGCTCCCCGCGTAGCGGGAACGGAAAGACCCAGTACTTC.

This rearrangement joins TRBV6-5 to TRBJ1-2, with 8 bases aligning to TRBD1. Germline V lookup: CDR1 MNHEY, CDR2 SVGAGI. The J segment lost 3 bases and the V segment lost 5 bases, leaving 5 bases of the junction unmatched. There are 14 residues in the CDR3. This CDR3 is CASSIPGQDYGYTF. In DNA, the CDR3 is TGTGCCAGCAGTATTCCGGGACAGGACTATGGCTACACCTTC.

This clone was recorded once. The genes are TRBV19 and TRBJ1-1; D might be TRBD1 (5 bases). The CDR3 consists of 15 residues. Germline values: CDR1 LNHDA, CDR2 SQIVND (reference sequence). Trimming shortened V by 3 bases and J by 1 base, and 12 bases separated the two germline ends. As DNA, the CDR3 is TGTGCCAGTAGTATTCGGGGGGGGAAGAACACTGAAGCTTTCTTT. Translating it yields CASSIRGGKNTEAFF. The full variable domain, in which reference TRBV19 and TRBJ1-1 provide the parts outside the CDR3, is DGGITQSPKYLFRKEGQNVTLSCEQNLNHDAMYWYRQDPGQGLRLIYYSQIVNDFQKGDIAEGYSVSREKKESFPLTVTSAQKNPTAFYLCASSIRGGKNTEAFFGQGTRLTVV.

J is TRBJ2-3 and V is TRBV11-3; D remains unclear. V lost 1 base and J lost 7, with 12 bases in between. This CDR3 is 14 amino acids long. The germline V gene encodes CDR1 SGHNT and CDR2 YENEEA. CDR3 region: CASSLGSGGNTQYF. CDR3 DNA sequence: TGTGCCAGCAGCTTAGGATCGGGCGGTAATACGCAGTATTTT.

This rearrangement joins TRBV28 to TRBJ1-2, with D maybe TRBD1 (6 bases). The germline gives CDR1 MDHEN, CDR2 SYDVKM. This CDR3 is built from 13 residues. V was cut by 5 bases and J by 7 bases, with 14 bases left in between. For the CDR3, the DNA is TGTGCCAGCAGTACGGGGGGCCAGGGTGGCTACACCTTC. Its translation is CASSTGGQGGYTF.

The CDR3 DNA follows: TGTGCCAGCTCACCGGTAGGGACAGAAAACATTCAGTACTTC. Protein sequence: CASSPVGTENIQYF. This chain joins TRBV18 and TRBJ2-4; 7 bases are shared with TRBD1. The CDR3 runs to 14 residues. Trimming took 3 bases from V and 5 from J; bases not matched to a gene: 4. Germline CDR1 KGHSH, CDR2 LQKENI.

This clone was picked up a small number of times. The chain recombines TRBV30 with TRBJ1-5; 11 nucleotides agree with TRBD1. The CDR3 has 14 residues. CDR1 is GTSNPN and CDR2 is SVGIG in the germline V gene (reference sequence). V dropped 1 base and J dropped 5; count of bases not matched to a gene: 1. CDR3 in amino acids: CAWSGTGGDQPQHF. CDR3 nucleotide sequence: TGTGCCTGGAGTGGGACAGGGGGCGATCAGCCCCAGCATTTT.

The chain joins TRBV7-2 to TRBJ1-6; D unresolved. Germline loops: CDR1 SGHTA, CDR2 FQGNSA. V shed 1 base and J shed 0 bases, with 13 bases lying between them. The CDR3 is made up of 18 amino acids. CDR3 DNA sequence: TGTGCCAGCAGCTTAGACTCACCCAGGAGCTCCTATAATTCACCCCTCCACTTT. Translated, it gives CASSLDSPRSSYNSPLHF.

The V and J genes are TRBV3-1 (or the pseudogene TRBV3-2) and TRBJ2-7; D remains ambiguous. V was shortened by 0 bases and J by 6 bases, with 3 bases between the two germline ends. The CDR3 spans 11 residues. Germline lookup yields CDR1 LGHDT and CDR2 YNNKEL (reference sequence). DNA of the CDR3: TGTGCCAGCAGCCAAGAAGGCGAGCAGTACTTC. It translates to CASSQEGEQYF.

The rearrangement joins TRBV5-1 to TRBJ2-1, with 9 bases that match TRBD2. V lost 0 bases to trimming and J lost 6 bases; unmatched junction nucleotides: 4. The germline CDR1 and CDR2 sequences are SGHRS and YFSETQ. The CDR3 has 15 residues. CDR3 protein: CASSLVGLASNEQFF. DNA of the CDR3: TGCGCCAGCAGCTTGGTGGGACTAGCTAGCAATGAGCAGTTCTTC.

CDR3 region: CATSATGNSPLHF. The CDR3 DNA reads TGTGCCACCAGTGCGACAGGGAATTCACCCCTCCACTTT. The chain recombines TRBV24-1 with TRBJ1-6, with 7 bases that match TRBD1. This CDR3 comprises 13 residues. Germline assignment: CDR1 KGHDR and CDR2 SFDVKD. V lost 5 bases to trimming and J lost 7 bases; unmatched junction nucleotides: 1.

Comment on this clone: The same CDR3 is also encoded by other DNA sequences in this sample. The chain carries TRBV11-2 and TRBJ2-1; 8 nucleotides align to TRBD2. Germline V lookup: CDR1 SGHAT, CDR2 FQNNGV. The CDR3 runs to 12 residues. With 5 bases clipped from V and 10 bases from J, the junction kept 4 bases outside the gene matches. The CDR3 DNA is TGTGCCAGCAGCCCTCGGACTAGCGAGCAGTTCTTC. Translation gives CASSPRTSEQFF.